The 9 T cell receptor beta chains listed next were all sequenced from one sample in a study of blood T cell repertoires in COVID-19. Clones were read by immunoSEQ multiplex PCR, and TCRdb kept only the in-frame ones, dropping some. The sample shows 200,000 or so clones, approximately 85% of them seen only once. The sample comprised peripheral blood. The source of these receptors is a man between 50 and 59 years old who had recovered from COVID-19.

The J gene is TRBJ1-5, the V gene TRBV25-1, with D perhaps TRBD1 (5 bases). Germline V gives CDR1 MGHDK, CDR2 SYGVNS. This CDR3 contains 12 residues. V was trimmed by 6 bases and J by 5 bases, leaving 8 bases between them. The CDR3 region is CASSRDYQPQHF. DNA for the CDR3: TGTGCCAGCAGCAGGGACTATCAGCCCCAGCATTTT.

The chain has TRBV15 and TRBJ2-5, with TRBD2 as a possible D gene (5 bases). The CDR3 sequence is 15 residues long. V lost 0 bases and J 5 bases, leaving 13 bases between the germline ends. The germline CDR1 and CDR2 sequences are LNHNV and YYDKDF (reference sequence). In nucleotides, the CDR3 is TGTGCCACCAGCAGAGATGCGGGCCAACGGGAGACCCAGTACTTC. Its translation: CATSRDAGQRETQYF.

This rearrangement joins TRBV28 to TRBJ2-5; D is undetermined. The CDR3 spans 12 residues. Germline CDR1 is MDHEN and CDR2 is SYDVKM. V shed 5 bases and J shed 9 bases, with 13 bases lying between them. The DNA of the CDR3 is TGTGCCAGCAGTCTATTGGCCCAGGCCCAGTACTTC. Amino acid sequence: CASSLLAQAQYF.

This clone was counted once. This rearrangement joins TRBV19 to TRBJ1-3, with D unresolved. The V end lost 5 bases, the J end lost 4 bases, and 3 bases lay between the germline ends. The CDR3 totals 11 residues. From germline, CDR1 is LNHDA and CDR2 SQIVND (reference sequence). CDR3 sequence: CASSPGNTIYF. In DNA, the CDR3 is TGTGCCAGTAGTCCAGGAAACACCATATATTTT.

This clone was seen just once. The chain has TRBV19 and TRBJ2-1; weak D call: TRBD2 (5 bases). Trimming took 0 bases from V and 9 from J, leaving 12 bases between them. The germline V gene encodes CDR1 LNHDA and CDR2 SQIVND (reference sequence). The CDR3 extends over 14 amino acids. The DNA of the CDR3 is TGTGCCAGTAGTATAGACCCGGCGGGTACTGAGCAGTTCTTC. Its translation is CASSIDPAGTEQFF.

V usage is TRBV28 and J usage is TRBJ1-2; a weak D match, TRBD1 (6 bases). Germline assignment: CDR1 MDHEN and CDR2 SYDVKM. The length of the CDR3 is 15 residues. V was cut by 3 bases and J by 3 bases, with 14 bases left in between. The CDR3 DNA reads as TGTGCCAGCAGTTTGGCAGGGGCCGGCCACTATGGCTACACCTTC. Protein sequence: CASSLAGAGHYGYTF.

The V and J genes are TRBV28 and TRBJ2-1; 8 bases align to TRBD2. This CDR3 is built from 16 residues. The V gene's germline CDR1 is MDHEN and CDR2 SYDVKM. Trimming removed 5 bases from V and 0 bases from J; junction bases left unmatched: 6. The CDR3 region has the DNA TGTGCCAGCAGTCGATCCGGGACTAGCTCCTACAATGAGCAGTTCTTC. It encodes CASSRSGTSSYNEQFF.

This clone was seen a single time. This chain uses TRBV30 with TRBJ2-2, with 12 nucleotides matching TRBD2. V shed 2 bases and J 4 bases; nucleotides not matched to a gene: 5. Germline CDR1 reads GTSNPN; CDR2 reads SVGIG (reference sequence). The CDR3 is 16 residues long. The CDR3 DNA reads as TGTGCCTGGAGTATGCCGGGACTAGCGGGCACCGGGGAGCTGTTTTTT. This codes for CAWSMPGLAGTGELFF.

The J gene is TRBJ2-7, the V gene TRBV11-2; 11 bases fit TRBD1. Trimming cost V 5 bases and J 4 bases; bases outside gene matches: 7. This CDR3 is 15 amino acids long. CDR1 and CDR2 (germline): SGHAT, FQNNGV. CDR3 in amino acids: CASSRTGGVGYEQYF. DNA of the CDR3: TGTGCCAGCAGCCGGACAGGGGGCGTGGGTTACGAGCAGTACTTC.